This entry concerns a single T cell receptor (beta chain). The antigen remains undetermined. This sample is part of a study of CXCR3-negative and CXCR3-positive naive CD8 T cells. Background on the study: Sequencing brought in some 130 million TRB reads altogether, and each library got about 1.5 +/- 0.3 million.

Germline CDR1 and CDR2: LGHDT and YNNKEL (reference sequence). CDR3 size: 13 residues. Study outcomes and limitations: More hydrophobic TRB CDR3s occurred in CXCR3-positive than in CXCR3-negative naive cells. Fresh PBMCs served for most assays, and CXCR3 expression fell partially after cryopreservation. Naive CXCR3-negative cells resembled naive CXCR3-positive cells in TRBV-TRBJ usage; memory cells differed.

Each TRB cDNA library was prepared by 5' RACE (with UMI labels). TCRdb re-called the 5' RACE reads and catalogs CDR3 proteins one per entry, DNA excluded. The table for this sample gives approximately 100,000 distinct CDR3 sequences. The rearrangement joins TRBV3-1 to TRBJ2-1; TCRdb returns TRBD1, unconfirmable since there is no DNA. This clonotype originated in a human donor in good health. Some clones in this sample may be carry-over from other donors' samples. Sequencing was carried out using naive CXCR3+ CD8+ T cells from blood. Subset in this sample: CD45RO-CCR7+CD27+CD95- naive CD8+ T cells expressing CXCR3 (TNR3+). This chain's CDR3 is CASSQVVRGPEFF.